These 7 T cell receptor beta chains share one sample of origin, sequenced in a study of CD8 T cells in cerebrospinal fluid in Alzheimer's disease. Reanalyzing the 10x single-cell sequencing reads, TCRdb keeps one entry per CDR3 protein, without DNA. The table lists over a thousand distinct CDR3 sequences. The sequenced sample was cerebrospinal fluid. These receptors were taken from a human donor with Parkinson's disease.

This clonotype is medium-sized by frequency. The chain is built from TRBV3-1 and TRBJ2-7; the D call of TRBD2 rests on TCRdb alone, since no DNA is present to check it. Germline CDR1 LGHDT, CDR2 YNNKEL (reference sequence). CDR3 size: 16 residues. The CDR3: CASSRTLAGVPNEQYF.

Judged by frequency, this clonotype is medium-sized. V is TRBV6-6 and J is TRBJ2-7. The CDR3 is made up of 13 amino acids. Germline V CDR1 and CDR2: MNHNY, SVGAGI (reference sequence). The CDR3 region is CASSYTETYEQYF.

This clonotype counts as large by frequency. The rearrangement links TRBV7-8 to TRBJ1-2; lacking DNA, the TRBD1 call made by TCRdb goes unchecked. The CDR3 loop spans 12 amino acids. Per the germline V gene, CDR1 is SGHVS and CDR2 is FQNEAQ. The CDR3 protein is CASSVRGQGYTF.

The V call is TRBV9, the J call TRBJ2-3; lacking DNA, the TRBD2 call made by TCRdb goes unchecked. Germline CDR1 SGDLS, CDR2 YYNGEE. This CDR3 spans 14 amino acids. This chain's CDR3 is CASSLSGGAGTQYF.

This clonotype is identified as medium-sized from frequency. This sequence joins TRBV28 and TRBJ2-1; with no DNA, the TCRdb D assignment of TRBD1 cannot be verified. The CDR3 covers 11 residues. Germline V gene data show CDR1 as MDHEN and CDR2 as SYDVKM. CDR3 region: CASSLTGTRFF.

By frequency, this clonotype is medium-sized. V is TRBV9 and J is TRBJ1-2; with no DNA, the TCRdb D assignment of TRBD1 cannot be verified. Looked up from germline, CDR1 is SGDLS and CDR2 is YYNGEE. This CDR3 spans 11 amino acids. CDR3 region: CASSGGFGYTF.

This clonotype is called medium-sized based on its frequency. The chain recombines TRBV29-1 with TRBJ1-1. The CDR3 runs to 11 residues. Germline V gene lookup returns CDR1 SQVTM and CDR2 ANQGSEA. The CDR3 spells CSVGGPSEAFF. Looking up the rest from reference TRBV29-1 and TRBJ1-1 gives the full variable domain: SAVISQKPSRDICQRGTSLTIQCQVDSQVTMMFWYRQQPGQSLTLIATANQGSEATYESGFVIDKFPISRPNLTFSTLTVSNMSPEDSSIYLCSVGGPSEAFFGQGTRLTVV.